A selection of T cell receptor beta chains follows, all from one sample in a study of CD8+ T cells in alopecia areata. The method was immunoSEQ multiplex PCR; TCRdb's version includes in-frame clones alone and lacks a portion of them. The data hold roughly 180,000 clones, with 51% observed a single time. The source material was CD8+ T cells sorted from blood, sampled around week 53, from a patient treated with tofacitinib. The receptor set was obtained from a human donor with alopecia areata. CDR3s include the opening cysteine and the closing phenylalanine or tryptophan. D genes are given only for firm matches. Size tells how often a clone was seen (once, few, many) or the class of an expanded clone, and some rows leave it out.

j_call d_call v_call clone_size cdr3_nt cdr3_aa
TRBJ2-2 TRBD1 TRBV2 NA TGTGCCAGCATTCCGGACAGGGGCGACACCGGGGAGCTGTTTTTT CASIPDRGDTGELFF
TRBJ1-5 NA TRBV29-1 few TGCAGCGCCTGGGGAGGGGATTTCAATCAGCCCCAGCATTTT CSAWGGDFNQPQHF
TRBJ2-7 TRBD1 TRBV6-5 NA TGTGCCAGCAGTTATTCGGACAGGGGCTACGAGCAGTACTTC CASSYSDRGYEQYF
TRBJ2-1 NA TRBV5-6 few TGTGCCAGCAGCGATTCTCTCGGGGGAATCTCCTACAATGAGCAGTTCTTC CASSDSLGGISYNEQFF
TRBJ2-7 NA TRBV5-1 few TGCGCCAGCAGCGAGTGGACAGTCTCCTACGAGCAGTACTTC CASSEWTVSYEQYF
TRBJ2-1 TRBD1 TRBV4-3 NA TGCGCCAGCAGCCAAGATCGGGCAGGACAGGGGGCTCGGGAGCAGTTCTTC CASSQDRAGQGAREQFF
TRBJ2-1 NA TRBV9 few TGTGCCAGCAGCGTATTCGGGGCCGACTCCTACAATGAGCAGTTCTTC CASSVFGADSYNEQFF
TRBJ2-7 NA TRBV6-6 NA TGTGCCAGCAGTTATATGGGGGCTATGTACTTC CASSYMGAMYF
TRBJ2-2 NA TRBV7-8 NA TGTGCCAGCAGCTTATTCGATTCAGCGGGGAACACCGGGGAGCTGTTTTTT CASSLFDSAGNTGELFF
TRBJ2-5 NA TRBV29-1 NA TGCAGCGTTGAAGTAGGGGATCGAGAGACCCAGTACTTC CSVEVGDRETQYF
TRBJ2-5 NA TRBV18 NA TGTGCCAGCTCACCGTACGGCGGGGACCGGGAGACCCAGTACTTC CASSPYGGDRETQYF
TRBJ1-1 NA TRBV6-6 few TGTGCCAGCAGTACCCCGGCCAGGGAAGATACTGAAGCTTTCTTT CASSTPAREDTEAFF
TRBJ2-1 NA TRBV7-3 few TGTGCCAGCAGCTCGACAGACCTCCTGGACAATGAGCAGTTCTTC CASSSTDLLDNEQFF
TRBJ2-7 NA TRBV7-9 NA TGTGCCAGCAGTTTCTCCTACGAGCAGTACTTC CASSFSYEQYF
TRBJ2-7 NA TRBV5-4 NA TGTGCCAGCAGCGACGTGCAGGGAGCGAGGGAGCAGTACTTC CASSDVQGAREQYF